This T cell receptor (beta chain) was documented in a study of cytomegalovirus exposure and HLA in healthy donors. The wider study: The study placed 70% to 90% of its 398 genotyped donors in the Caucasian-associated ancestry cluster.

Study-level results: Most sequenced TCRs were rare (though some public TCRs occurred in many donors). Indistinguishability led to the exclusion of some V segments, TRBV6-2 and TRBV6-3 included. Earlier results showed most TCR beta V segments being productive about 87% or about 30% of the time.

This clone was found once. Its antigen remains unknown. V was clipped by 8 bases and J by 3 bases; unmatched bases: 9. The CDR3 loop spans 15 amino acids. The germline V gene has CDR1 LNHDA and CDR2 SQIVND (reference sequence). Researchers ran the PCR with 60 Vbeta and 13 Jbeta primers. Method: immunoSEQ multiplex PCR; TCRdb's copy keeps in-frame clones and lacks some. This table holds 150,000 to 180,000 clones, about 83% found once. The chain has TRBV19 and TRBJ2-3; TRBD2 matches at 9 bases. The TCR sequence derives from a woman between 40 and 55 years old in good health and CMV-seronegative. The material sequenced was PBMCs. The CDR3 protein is CASGLREGGTDTQYF. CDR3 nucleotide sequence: TGTGCCAGTGGGTTGCGGGAGGGAGGTACAGATACGCAGTATTTT.